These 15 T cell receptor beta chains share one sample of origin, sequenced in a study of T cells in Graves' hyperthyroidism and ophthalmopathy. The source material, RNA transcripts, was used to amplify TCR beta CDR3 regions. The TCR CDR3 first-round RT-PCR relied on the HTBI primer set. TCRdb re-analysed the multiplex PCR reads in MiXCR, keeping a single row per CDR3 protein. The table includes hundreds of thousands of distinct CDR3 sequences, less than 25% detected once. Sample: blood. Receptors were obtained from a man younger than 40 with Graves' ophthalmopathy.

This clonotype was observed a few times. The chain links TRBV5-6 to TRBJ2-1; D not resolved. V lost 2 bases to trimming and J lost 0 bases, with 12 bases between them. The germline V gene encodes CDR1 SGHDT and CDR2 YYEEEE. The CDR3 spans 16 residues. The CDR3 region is CASSLIAGNSYNEQFF. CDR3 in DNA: TGTGCCAGCAGCTTAATAGCCGGTAACTCCTACAATGAGCAGTTCTTC.

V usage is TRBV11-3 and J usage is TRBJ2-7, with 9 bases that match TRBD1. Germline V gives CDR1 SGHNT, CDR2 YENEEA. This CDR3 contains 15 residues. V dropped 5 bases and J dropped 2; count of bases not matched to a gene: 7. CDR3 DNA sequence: TGTGCCAGCAGCCATACCGGGACAGGGCCCTACGAGCAGTACTTC. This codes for CASSHTGTGPYEQYF.

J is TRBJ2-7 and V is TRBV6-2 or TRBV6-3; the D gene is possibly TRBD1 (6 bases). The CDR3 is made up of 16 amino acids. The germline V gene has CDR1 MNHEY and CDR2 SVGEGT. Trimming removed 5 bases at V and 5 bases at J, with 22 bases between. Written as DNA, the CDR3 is TGTGCCAGCAGTCATACCTACCTCGGACAGCTGCACGAGCAGTACTTC. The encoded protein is CASSHTYLGQLHEQYF.

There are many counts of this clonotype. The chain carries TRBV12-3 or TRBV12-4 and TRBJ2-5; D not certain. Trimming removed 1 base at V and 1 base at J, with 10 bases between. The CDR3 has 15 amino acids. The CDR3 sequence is CASSLGPAAQETQYF. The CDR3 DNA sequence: TGTGCCAGCAGTTTAGGTCCCGCAGCCCAAGAGACCCAGTACTTC.

CDR3 in DNA: TGTGCCAGCAGTTCCCGGCGGGAGCGAGGGGAGCAGTTCTTC. Translated: CASSSRRERGEQFF. The chain has TRBV6-1 and TRBJ2-1; 7 nucleotides line up with TRBD2. The CDR3 contains 14 residues. After removal of 5 bases from V and 10 bases from J, the junction contained 11 bases not matched to a gene. The V gene's germline CDR1 is MNHNS and CDR2 SASEGT.

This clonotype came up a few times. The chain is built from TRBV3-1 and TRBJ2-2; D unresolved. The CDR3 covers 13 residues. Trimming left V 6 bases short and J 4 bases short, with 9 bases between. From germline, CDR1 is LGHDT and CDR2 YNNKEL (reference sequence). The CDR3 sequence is CASSPLITGELFF. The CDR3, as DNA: TGTGCCAGCAGTCCCCTTATCACCGGGGAGCTGTTTTTT.

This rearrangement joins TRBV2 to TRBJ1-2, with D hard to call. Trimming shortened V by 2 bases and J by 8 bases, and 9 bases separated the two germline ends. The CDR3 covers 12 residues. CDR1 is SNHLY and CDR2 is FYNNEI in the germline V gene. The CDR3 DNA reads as TGTGCCAGCAGTGAACGGGCGTTAGGCTACACCTTC. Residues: CASSERALGYTF.

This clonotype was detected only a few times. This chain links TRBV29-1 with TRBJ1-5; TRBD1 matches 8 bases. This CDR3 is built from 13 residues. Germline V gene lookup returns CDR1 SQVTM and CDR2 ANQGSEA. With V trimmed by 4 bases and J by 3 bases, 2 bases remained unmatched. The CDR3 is CSVATGDNQPQHF. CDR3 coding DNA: TGCAGCGTTGCGACAGGGGACAATCAGCCCCAGCATTTT.

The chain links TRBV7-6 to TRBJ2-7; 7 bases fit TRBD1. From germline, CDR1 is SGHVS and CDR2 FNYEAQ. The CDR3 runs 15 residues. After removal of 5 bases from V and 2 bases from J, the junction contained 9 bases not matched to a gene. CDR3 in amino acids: CASSPTRDRAYEQYF. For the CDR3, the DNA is TGTGCCAGCAGCCCCACTCGGGACAGAGCCTACGAGCAGTACTTC.

The CDR3 DNA reads as TGTGCCAGCAGCCAAATCTGGGGGAACAATGAGCAGTTCTTC. Translation gives CASSQIWGNNEQFF. The chain is built from TRBV7-9 and TRBJ2-1; the D gene could be TRBD1 or TRBD2 (5 bases each). This CDR3 region has 14 residues. In germline, CDR1 is SEHNR, CDR2 FQNEAQ (reference sequence). V was shortened by 5 bases and J by 5 bases, with 13 bases between the two germline ends.

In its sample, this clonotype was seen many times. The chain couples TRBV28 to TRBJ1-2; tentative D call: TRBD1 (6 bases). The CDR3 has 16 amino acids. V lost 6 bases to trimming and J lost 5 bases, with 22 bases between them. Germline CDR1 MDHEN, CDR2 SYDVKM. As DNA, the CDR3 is TGTGCCAGCAGAAGCCCCAACGGGGGGCCGGCATATGGCTACACCTTC. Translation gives CASRSPNGGPAYGYTF.

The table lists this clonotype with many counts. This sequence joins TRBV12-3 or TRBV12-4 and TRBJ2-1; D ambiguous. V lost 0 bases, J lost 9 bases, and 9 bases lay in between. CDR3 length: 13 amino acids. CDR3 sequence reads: CASSLASVGEQFF. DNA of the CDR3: TGTGCCAGCAGTTTAGCGTCGGTCGGTGAGCAGTTCTTC.

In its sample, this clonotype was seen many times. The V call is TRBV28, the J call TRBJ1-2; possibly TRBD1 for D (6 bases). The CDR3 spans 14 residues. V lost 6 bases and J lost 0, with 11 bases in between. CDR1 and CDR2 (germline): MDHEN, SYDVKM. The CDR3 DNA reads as TGTGCCAGCAGGGGACACCTCCCTAACTATGGCTACACCTTC. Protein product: CASRGHLPNYGYTF.

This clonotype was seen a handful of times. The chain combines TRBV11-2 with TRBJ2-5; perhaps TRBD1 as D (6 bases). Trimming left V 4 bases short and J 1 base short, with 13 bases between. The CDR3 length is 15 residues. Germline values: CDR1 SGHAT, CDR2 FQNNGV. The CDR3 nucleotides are TGTGCCAGCAGCTCCGACCAGGGGCCCCAAGAGACCCAGTACTTC. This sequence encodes CASSSDQGPQETQYF.

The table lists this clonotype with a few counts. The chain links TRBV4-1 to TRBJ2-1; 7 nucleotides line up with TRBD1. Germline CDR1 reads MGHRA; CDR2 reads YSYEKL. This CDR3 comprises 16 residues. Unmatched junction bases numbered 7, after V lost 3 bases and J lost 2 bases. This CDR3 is CASSQVRDSAYNEQFF. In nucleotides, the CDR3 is TGCGCCAGCAGCCAGGTCCGGGACAGCGCCTACAATGAGCAGTTCTTC.